These 24 T cell receptor beta chains originate from one sample sequenced in a study of cytomegalovirus exposure and HLA in healthy donors. Researchers ran the PCR with 60 Vbeta and 13 Jbeta primers. Using immunoSEQ multiplex PCR, the repertoire was profiled, and TCRdb retains in-frame clones only, with some absent. The table records about 160,000 clones, around 74% of them present only once. The sequenced sample was PBMCs. These receptors all come from a female donor in good health and CMV-seronegative.

The chain joins TRBV27 to TRBJ2-7, with a tentative D call TRBD1 (5 bases). V was cut by 0 bases and J by 6 bases, with 9 bases left in between. The CDR3 spans 13 residues. Germline V CDR1 and CDR2: MNHEY, SMNVEV (reference sequence). The DNA for the CDR3 is TGTGCCAGCAGTTTATCCCGCAGGGCCGAGCAGTACTTC. This translates into CASSLSRRAEQYF.

The V gene is TRBV5-1, the J gene TRBJ1-2, with a possible D match to TRBD1 (6 bases). Germline CDR1 SGHRS, CDR2 YFSETQ. The CDR3 is 14 amino acids. The ends were cut back, 4 bases at V and 0 bases at J, with 10 bases in the middle. CDR3: CASSPPGANYGYTF. DNA for the CDR3: TGCGCCAGCAGCCCTCCAGGGGCTAACTATGGCTACACCTTC.

This clone has only a few counts. The chain carries TRBV7-9 and TRBJ1-1, with D possibly matching TRBD1 (5 bases). V gave up 11 bases and J gave up 0 bases, with 13 bases separating them. There are 13 residues in the CDR3. Per the germline V gene, CDR1 is SEHNR and CDR2 is FQNEAQ (reference sequence). The chain's CDR3 is CAWRGRMNTEAFF. The CDR3 bases are TGTGCCTGGAGGGGCAGAATGAACACTGAAGCTTTCTTT.

As DNA, the CDR3 is TGTGCCAGCAGCCCGGACAGGGGATACGGCTACACCTTC. Residues: CASSPDRGYGYTF. This chain connects TRBV11-2 to TRBJ1-2; 9 nucleotides match TRBD1. The ends lost 5 bases at V and 8 bases at J; junction bases unmatched: 6. This CDR3 is 13 amino acids long. The germline CDR1 and CDR2 sequences are SGHAT and FQNNGV.

V is TRBV9 and J is TRBJ1-1; 9 positions agree with TRBD1. The CDR3 covers 17 residues. CDR1 and CDR2 from the germline V gene are SGDLS and YYNGEE. V lost 0 bases and J lost 1; bases outside the gene matches: 7. The CDR3 is CASSVVNRGLGNTEAFF. Here the CDR3 DNA reads TGTGCCAGCAGCGTAGTAAACAGGGGGCTAGGGAACACTGAAGCTTTCTTT.

The chain joins TRBV6-1 to TRBJ1-2; tentatively, D is TRBD1 (6 bases). The CDR3 has 14 residues. V lost 7 bases, J lost 4 bases, and 16 bases lay in between. The V gene's germline CDR1 is MNHNS and CDR2 SASEGT. The CDR3 loop is CASTPAGTLYGYTF. The CDR3 DNA is TGTGCCAGCACCCCGGCCGGGACACTCTATGGCTACACCTTC.

A single count supports this clone. The sample carries other DNA sequences with the same CDR3. The CDR3, as DNA: TGTGCCAGCAGCTCCCGGGACACCTACAATGAGCAGTTCTTC. Protein: CASSSRDTYNEQFF. This sequence joins TRBV7-9 and TRBJ2-1; D possibly corresponds to TRBD1 (6 bases). Per the germline V gene, CDR1 is SEHNR and CDR2 is FQNEAQ (reference sequence). Trimming pared 4 bases from V and 2 bases from J, leaving 9 bases between. This CDR3 has 14 amino acids.

This chain connects TRBV5-6 to TRBJ2-5; a possible D gene is TRBD1 (6 bases). The CDR3 runs 15 residues. Deletions cut 0 bases from V and 1 base from J, with 10 bases between. From germline, CDR1 is SGHDT and CDR2 YYEEEE. CDR3 DNA: TGTGCCAGCAGCTTGGATCAGGGGTTCCAAGAGACCCAGTACTTC. Translated: CASSLDQGFQETQYF.

The chain joins TRBV19 to TRBJ1-2; tentative D call: TRBD1 (5 bases). Trimming pared 5 bases from V and 6 bases from J, leaving 19 bases between. Germline CDR1 is LNHDA and CDR2 is SQIVND (reference sequence). This CDR3 is built from 15 residues. CDR3 nucleotides: TGTGCCAGTAGTTCCCCCCAGACAGTCCTTGATGGCTACACCTTC. Residues: CASSSPQTVLDGYTF.

This chain joins TRBV5-4 and TRBJ2-1, with 9 bases fitting TRBD2. This CDR3 is built from 16 residues. V dropped 4 bases and J dropped 5; count of bases not matched to a gene: 10. The V gene's germline CDR1 is SGHNT and CDR2 YYREEE (reference sequence). Written as DNA, the CDR3 is TGTGCCAGCAGCCGGGTGGGCGGGGGGGCAGACAATGAGCAGTTCTTC. Translating it yields CASSRVGGGADNEQFF.

This clone came up a few times. The V call is TRBV2, the J call TRBJ2-3; tentative D call: TRBD2 (6 bases). V was trimmed by 6 bases and J by 8 bases, leaving 9 bases between them. The CDR3 length is 11 residues. CDR1 SNHLY and CDR2 FYNNEI come from the germline V gene. As DNA, the CDR3 is TGTGCCAGCAGACGGGACTTTACGCAGTATTTT. Translation gives CASRRDFTQYF.

CDR3 in amino acids: CAWSVADEQYF. In DNA form, the CDR3 reads TGTGCCTGGAGTGTCGCGGACGAGCAGTACTTC. V and J are TRBV30 and TRBJ2-7; D unclear. The germline gives CDR1 GTSNPN, CDR2 SVGIG (reference sequence). The V gene lost 0 bases and the J gene lost 5 bases, with 5 bases spanning the gap. The CDR3 spans 11 residues.

The V gene is TRBV10-3, the J gene TRBJ1-6; D is undetermined. V was clipped by 4 bases and J by 9 bases, with 13 bases between them. Germline V gives CDR1 ENHRY, CDR2 SYGVKD. This CDR3 region has 14 residues. The CDR3 DNA follows: TGTGCCATCAGTGCCCCAGCTGAGGCTTCACCCCTCCACTTT. Its protein product is CAISAPAEASPLHF.

The chain has TRBV9 and TRBJ2-2; no firm D call. Trimming cost V 0 bases and J 4 bases, with 10 bases left between them. The CDR3 runs to 15 residues. Germline V lookup: CDR1 SGDLS, CDR2 YYNGEE. In nucleotides, the CDR3 is TGTGCCAGCAGCGTAGACCCCGGTGGCACCGGGGAGCTGTTTTTT. Translation gives CASSVDPGGTGELFF.

This chain uses TRBV9 with TRBJ2-1; 7 bases are shared with TRBD2. J gave up 12 bases and V 3 bases, and 9 bases lay outside the gene matches. The CDR3 extends over 13 amino acids. Germline V CDR1 and CDR2: SGDLS, YYNGEE. The CDR3 DNA sequence: TGTGCCAGCAGCGATCGGGGGGAGGTAGGGCAGTTCTTC. Its protein product is CASSDRGEVGQFF.

The chain combines TRBV2 with TRBJ2-7; D is perhaps TRBD2 (6 bases). V was cut by 8 bases and J by 0 bases, with 14 bases left in between. CDR1 SNHLY and CDR2 FYNNEI come from the germline V gene. The CDR3 is 14 amino acids. The CDR3 sequence: CASGIAVISYEQYF. CDR3 bases: TGTGCCAGCGGGATAGCGGTGATCTCCTACGAGCAGTACTTC.

The V gene is TRBV2, the J gene TRBJ2-1; 10 nucleotides match TRBD1. This CDR3 has 17 amino acids. V lost 6 bases and J lost 4; bases outside the gene matches: 12. In germline, CDR1 is SNHLY, CDR2 FYNNEI. CDR3 DNA sequence: TGTGCCAGCAGCGATTCGCCGGCGGGACAGGGGTACAATGAGCAGTTCTTC. It yields the protein CASSDSPAGQGYNEQFF.

This chain uses TRBV6-1 with TRBJ1-2; the match to TRBD1 covers 9 bases. This CDR3 region has 14 residues. The germline V gene encodes CDR1 MNHNS and CDR2 SASEGT. Unmatched junction bases numbered 7, after V lost 7 bases and J lost 4 bases. CDR3 coding DNA: TGTGCCAGCAATACAGGGGGCGCTTTCTATGGCTACACCTTC. Translating gives CASNTGGAFYGYTF.

This clone was found a few times. The chain has TRBV30 and TRBJ1-1, with TRBD1 matching over 9 bases. The germline CDR1 and CDR2 sequences are GTSNPN and SVGIG (reference sequence). V gave up 3 bases and J gave up 5 bases; unmatched junction bases: 7. The CDR3 spans 14 residues. As DNA, the CDR3 is TGTGCCTGGAGCCAAGACAGGGGGTGGACTGAAGCTTTCTTT. Its translation: CAWSQDRGWTEAFF.

V usage is TRBV19 and J usage is TRBJ1-1; D not certain. Germline CDR1 LNHDA, CDR2 SQIVND (reference sequence). Trimming shortened V by 3 bases and J by 6 bases, and 11 bases separated the two germline ends. The CDR3 is 13 amino acids. The CDR3 nucleotides read TGTGCCAGTAGTATTAACAGTATGGCTGAAGCTTTCTTT. It encodes CASSINSMAEAFF. Complete variable domain (other parts from reference TRBV19 and TRBJ1-1): DGGITQSPKYLFRKEGQNVTLSCEQNLNHDAMYWYRQDPGQGLRLIYYSQIVNDFQKGDIAEGYSVSREKKESFPLTVTSAQKNPTAFYLCASSINSMAEAFFGQGTRLTVV.

The rearrangement links TRBV7-8 to TRBJ2-1, with a weak D call TRBD1 (6 bases). Looked up from germline, CDR1 is SGHVS and CDR2 is FQNEAQ. V lost 1 base and J 3 bases, leaving 16 bases between the germline ends. The CDR3 totals 17 residues. As DNA, the CDR3 is TGTGCCAGCAGCTTAGATTGGGGGCTTGGGATCTACAATGAGCAGTTCTTC. This encodes CASSLDWGLGIYNEQFF.

The gene calls are TRBV7-2 and TRBJ1-2; TRBD1 might be the D (6 bases). Trimming removed 4 bases at V and 8 bases at J, with 14 bases between. The CDR3 covers 13 residues. The V gene's germline CDR1 is SGHTA and CDR2 FQGNSA. In nucleotides, the CDR3 is TGTGCCAGCAGCTACCGGGACAACATCGGCTACACCTTC. It encodes CASSYRDNIGYTF.

The rearrangement joins TRBV10-3 to TRBJ2-7; maybe TRBD1 (7 bases). The germline gives CDR1 ENHRY, CDR2 SYGVKD. CDR3 length equals 13 residues. Deletions cut 11 bases from V and 0 bases from J, with 14 bases between. The CDR3 reads CAAAGQLSYEQYF. CDR3 coding DNA: TGTGCCGCTGCGGGACAGCTCTCCTACGAGCAGTACTTC.

This clone appeared a few times. This CDR3 is also generated by other DNA sequences in the sample. Written as DNA, the CDR3 is TGTGCCAGCAGTGATGAAGTGCAGGGGACTGAAGCTTTCTTT. It encodes CASSDEVQGTEAFF. The chain employs TRBV25-1 and TRBJ1-1; D may be TRBD1 (6 bases). Looked up from germline, CDR1 is MGHDK and CDR2 is SYGVNS. V was clipped by 3 bases and J by 5 bases, with 13 bases between them. The CDR3 contains 14 residues.